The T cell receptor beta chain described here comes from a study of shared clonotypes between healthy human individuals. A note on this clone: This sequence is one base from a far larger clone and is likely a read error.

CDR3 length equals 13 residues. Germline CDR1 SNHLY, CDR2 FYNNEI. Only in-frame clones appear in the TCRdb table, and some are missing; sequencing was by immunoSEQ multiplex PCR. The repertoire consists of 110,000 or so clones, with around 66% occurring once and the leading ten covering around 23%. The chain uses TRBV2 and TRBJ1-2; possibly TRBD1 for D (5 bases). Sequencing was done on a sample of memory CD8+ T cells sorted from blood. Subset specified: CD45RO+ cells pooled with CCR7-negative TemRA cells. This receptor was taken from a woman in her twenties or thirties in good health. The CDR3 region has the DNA TGTGCCAGAAAAGAGAAAGACAGCTATGGCTACATCTTC. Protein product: CARKEKDSYGYIF.